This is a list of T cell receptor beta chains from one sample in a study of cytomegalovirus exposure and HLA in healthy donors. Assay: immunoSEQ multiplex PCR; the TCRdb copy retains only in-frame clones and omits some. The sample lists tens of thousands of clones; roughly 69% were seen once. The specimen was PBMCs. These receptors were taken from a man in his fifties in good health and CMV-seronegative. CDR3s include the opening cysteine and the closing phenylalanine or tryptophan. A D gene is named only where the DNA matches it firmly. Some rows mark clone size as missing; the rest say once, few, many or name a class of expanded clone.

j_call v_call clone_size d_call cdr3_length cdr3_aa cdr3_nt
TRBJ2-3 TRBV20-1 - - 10 CSAERYTQYF TGCAGTGCTGAGCGATATACGCAGTATTTT
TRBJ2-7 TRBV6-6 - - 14 CASSYSTGLYEQYF TGTGCCAGCAGTTACTCGACAGGACTCTACGAGCAGTACTTC
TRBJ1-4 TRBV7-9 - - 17 CASSRLGQGKSSEKLFF TGTGCCAGCAGCCGCTTGGGGCAGGGAAAGAGTAGTGAAAAACTGTTTTTT
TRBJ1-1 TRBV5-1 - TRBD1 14 CASSSGTGDTEAFF TGCGCCAGCAGCTCGGGGACAGGGGACACTGAAGCTTTCTTT
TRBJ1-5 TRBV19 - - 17 CASSIAKRVVSNQPQHF TGTGCCAGTAGTATAGCGAAGAGGGTCGTTAGCAATCAGCCCCAGCATTTT
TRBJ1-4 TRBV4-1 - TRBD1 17 CASSQPDRVATNEKLFF TGCGCCAGCAGCCAGCCCGACAGGGTAGCCACTAATGAAAAACTGTTTTTT
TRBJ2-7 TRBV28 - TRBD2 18 CASSSSSDLAGAVYEQYF TGTGCCAGCAGTTCATCCTCCGACCTAGCGGGGGCCGTCTACGAGCAGTACTTC
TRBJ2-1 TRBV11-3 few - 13 CASTHLRGREQFF TGTGCCAGCACCCACCTCCGGGGGAGGGAGCAGTTCTTC
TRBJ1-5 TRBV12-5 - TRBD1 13 CASGYDRAQPQHF TGTGCTAGTGGCTATGACAGGGCTCAGCCCCAGCATTTT
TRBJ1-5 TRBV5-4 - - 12 CASSDTGRSWAF TGTGCCAGCAGCGACACAGGACGATCATGGGCGTTT
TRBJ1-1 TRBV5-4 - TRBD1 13 CASRGQANTEAFF TGTGCCAGCAGAGGACAGGCGAACACTGAAGCTTTCTTT
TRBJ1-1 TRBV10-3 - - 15 CAISQDSLGVSEAFF TGTGCCATCAGCCAGGACAGCCTTGGAGTTTCTGAAGCTTTCTTT
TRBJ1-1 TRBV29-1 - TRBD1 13 CSVAHRGLTEAFF TGCAGCGTTGCTCACAGGGGATTAACTGAAGCTTTCTTT
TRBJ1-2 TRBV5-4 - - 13 CASSLGAEPGYTF TGTGCCAGCAGCTTGGGAGCGGAACCCGGCTACACCTTC
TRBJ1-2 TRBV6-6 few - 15 CASSSGGAVDYGYTF TGTGCCAGCAGTTCGGGTGGGGCGGTTGACTATGGCTACACCTTC
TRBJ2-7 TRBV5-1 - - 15 CASSLLQGSSYEQYF TGCGCCAGCAGCTTATTGCAGGGGTCCTCCTACGAGCAGTACTTC
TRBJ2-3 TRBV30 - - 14 CAWSPFLTRDTQYF TGTGCCTGGAGTCCCTTCCTCACCAGGGATACGCAGTATTTT
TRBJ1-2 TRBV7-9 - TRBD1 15 CASSPPWTGGYGYTF TGTGCCAGCAGCCCCCCCTGGACAGGGGGCTACGGCTACACCTTC
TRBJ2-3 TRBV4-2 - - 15 CASSQDGAQADTQYF TGTGCCAGCAGCCAAGATGGGGCGCAGGCAGATACGCAGTATTTT
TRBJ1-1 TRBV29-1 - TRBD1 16 CSVSPNRGLSNTEAFF TGCAGCGTCTCACCCAACAGGGGCCTAAGTAACACTGAAGCTTTCTTT
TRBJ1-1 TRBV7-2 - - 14 CASSWVGGNTEAFF TGTGCCAGCAGCTGGGTAGGGGGGAACACTGAAGCTTTCTTT
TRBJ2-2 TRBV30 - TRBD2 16 CAWSRQRGAGTGELFF TGTGCCTGGAGTCGCCAGCGGGGGGCCGGGACCGGGGAGCTGTTTTTT
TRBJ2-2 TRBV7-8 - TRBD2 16 CASSLVRAGETGELFF TGTGCCAGCAGCTTAGTTCGAGCGGGAGAGACCGGGGAGCTGTTTTTT
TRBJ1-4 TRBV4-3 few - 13 CASSQERRRKLFF TGCGCCAGCAGCCAAGAGAGGCGCAGAAAACTGTTTTTT
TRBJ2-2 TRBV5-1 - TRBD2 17 CASSVGLAGGNTGELFF TGCGCCAGCAGCGTCGGACTAGCGGGGGGGAACACCGGGGAGCTGTTTTTT
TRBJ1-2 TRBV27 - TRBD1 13 CASSLTGQDGYTF TGTGCCAGCAGTTTAACCGGACAGGATGGCTACACCTTC
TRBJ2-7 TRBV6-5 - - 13 CASSYSAYYEQYF TGTGCCAGCAGTTACTCGGCATACTACGAGCAGTACTTC
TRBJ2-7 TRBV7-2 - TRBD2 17 CASSLDLGLAGAYEQYF TGTGCCAGCAGCTTAGATTTGGGACTAGCGGGGGCCTACGAGCAGTACTTC
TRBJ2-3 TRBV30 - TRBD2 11 CAWSWEGTQYF TGTGCCTGGAGTTGGGAGGGGACGCAGTATTTT
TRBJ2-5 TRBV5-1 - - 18 CASSLSRLLAVYQETQYF TGCGCCAGCAGCTTGTCCCGGCTACTAGCAGTGTACCAAGAGACCCAGTACTTC
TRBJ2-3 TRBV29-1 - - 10 CSVDGGTQYF TGCAGCGTTGACGGAGGTACGCAGTATTTT
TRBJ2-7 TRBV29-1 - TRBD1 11 CSVYRGHEQYF TGCAGCGTATACAGGGGCCACGAGCAGTACTTC
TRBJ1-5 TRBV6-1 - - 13 CASRSDSFQPQHF TGTGCCAGCAGATCGGACAGTTTTCAGCCCCAGCATTTT
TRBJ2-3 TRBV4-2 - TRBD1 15 CASSQEIYRGDTQYF TGTGCCAGCAGCCAAGAAATATACAGGGGGGATACGCAGTATTTT
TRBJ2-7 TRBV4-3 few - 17 CASSQSTGQRYPYEQYF TGCGCCAGCAGCCAATCGACCGGACAGCGCTACCCCTACGAGCAGTACTTC
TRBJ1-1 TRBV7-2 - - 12 CASSLVRGKAFF TGTGCCAGCAGCTTAGTCAGGGGTAAAGCTTTCTTT
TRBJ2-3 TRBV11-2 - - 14 CASSGGKSTDTQYF TGTGCCAGCAGCGGGGGGAAAAGCACAGATACGCAGTATTTT
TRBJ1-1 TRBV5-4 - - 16 CASSSGTAAPATEAFF TGTGCCAGCAGCTCAGGCACCGCAGCCCCGGCCACTGAAGCTTTCTTT
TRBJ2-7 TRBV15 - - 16 CATSRVPGPSSYEQYF TGTGCCACCAGCAGAGTCCCAGGGCCAAGCTCCTACGAGCAGTACTTC
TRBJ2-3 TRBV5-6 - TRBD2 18 CASSLASVRGGAQDTQYF TGTGCCAGCAGCTTGGCGTCCGTTAGGGGAGGGGCACAGGATACGCAGTATTTT
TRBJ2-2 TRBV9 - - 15 CASSVRLQNTGELFF TGTGCCAGCAGCGTAAGATTACAGAACACCGGGGAGCTGTTTTTT
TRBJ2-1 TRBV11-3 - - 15 CASSSQQGTYNEQFF TGTGCCAGCAGCTCTCAACAGGGTACCTACAATGAGCAGTTCTTC
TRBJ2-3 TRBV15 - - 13 CATSRQGTDTQYF TGTGCCACCAGCAGACAGGGCACAGATACGCAGTATTTT
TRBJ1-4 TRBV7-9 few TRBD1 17 CASSTRGGAGTNEKLFF TGTGCCAGCAGCACCCGAGGGGGCGCGGGGACTAATGAAAAACTGTTTTTT
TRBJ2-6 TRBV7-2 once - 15 CASSLGRRGANVLTF TGTGCCAGCAGCTTAGGCAGGCGCGGGGCCAACGTCCTGACTTTC
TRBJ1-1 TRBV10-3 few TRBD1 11 CAIKGTGEAFF TGTGCCATCAAAGGGACAGGGGAAGCTTTCTTT
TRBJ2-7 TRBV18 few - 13 CASSLAGSYEQYF TGTGCCAGCTCACTGGCAGGTTCCTACGAGCAGTACTTC
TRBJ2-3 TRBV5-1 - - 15 CASSFRGVGTDTQYF TGCGCCAGCAGCTTCAGGGGCGTTGGCACAGATACGCAGTATTTT